The clone carrying this T cell receptor (beta chain) was observed many times. Antigen specificity is unknown. TCR beta CDR3 regions were amplified from RNA. TCR CDR3 regions were first amplified by RT-PCR with HTBI primers. TCRdb re-derived calls from the multiplex PCR reads in MiXCR, one entry per CDR3 protein. The repertoire holds around 190,000 distinct CDR3 sequences, with about 15% as singletons. The entry originates in a study of T cells in Graves' hyperthyroidism and ophthalmopathy. Study results and caveats: Ophthalmopathy was identified by the model a median approximately 6.4 months ahead of onset.

Graves' hyperthyroidism without ophthalmopathy progression within 18 months was termed stable. Each diagnosis was grounded in clinical symptoms, serum thyroxine and TRAb, thyroid ultrasound, and orbital computed tomography. From approximately 9.1 ml of fresh peripheral blood, PBMCs were isolated. The length of the CDR3 is 17 residues. V was trimmed by 0 bases and J by 3 bases, leaving 14 bases between them. Germline CDR1 is SGHAT and CDR2 is FQNNGV. This receptor was identified in a woman aged 50 to 60 with Graves' hyperthyroidism. The chain uses TRBV11-2 and TRBJ2-2; a possible D gene is TRBD2 (6 bases). The sample taken for sequencing was blood. The CDR3, as DNA: TGTGCCAGCAGCTTAGATCCAGCGGGTAGTTACACCGGGGAGCTGTTTTTT. It translates to CASSLDPAGSYTGELFF.